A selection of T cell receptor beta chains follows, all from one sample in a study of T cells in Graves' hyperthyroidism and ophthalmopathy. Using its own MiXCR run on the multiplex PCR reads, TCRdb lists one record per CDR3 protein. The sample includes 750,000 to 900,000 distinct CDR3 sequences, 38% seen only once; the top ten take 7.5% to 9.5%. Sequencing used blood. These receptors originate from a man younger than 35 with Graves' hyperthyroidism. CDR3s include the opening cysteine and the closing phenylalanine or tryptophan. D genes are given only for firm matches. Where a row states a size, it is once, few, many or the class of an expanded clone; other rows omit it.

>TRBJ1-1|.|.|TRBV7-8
CASSLGGTAGAFF
TGTGCCAGCAGCTTAGGGGGGACCGCAGGGGCTTTCTTT
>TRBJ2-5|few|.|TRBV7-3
CASSLGSGGGETQYF
TGTGCCAGCAGCCTCGGCAGCGGTGGGGGAGAGACCCAGTACTTC
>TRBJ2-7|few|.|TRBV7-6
CASSATTGISYEQYF
TGTGCCAGCAGCGCTACTACAGGGATCTCCTACGAGCAGTACTTC
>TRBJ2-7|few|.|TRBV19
CASSQMGSASSYEQYF
TGTGCCAGTAGCCAAATGGGATCGGCGTCGTCCTACGAGCAGTACTTC
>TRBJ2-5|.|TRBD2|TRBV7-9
CAADPLAGETQYF
TGTGCCGCGGACCCACTAGCGGGAGAGACCCAGTACTTC
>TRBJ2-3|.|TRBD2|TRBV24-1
CATSDFGLAATDTQYF
TGTGCCACCAGTGATTTCGGACTAGCGGCCACAGATACGCAGTATTTT
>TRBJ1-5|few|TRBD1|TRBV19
CASSRRTGHFQPQHF
TGTGCCAGTAGTAGACGGACAGGTCATTTTCAGCCCCAGCATTTT
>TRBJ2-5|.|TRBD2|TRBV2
CARAGGRETQYF
TGTGCTAGAGCGGGGGGGCGGGAGACCCAGTACTTC
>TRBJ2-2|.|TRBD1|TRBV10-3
CAISAASTGAGELFF
TGTGCCATCAGTGCGGCTTCGACAGGGGCGGGGGAGCTGTTTTTT
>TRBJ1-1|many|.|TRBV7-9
CASTPGADTEAFF
TGTGCCAGCACTCCGGGGGCTGACACTGAAGCTTTCTTT
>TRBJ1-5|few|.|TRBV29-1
CSALLQGFGQPQHF
TGCAGCGCTCTCCTTCAGGGGTTCGGGCAGCCCCAGCATTTT
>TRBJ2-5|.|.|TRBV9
CASSGERVGGEAQYF
TGTGCCAGCAGCGGGGAACGGGTCGGAGGGGAGGCCCAGTACTTC
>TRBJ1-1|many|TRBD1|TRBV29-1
CSVEGGQGDEAFF
TGCAGCGTTGAAGGAGGACAGGGAGATGAAGCTTTCTTT
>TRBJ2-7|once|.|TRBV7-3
CASSRYQGGDEQYF
TGTGCCAGCAGCCGTTACCAGGGGGGGGACGAGCAGTACTTC
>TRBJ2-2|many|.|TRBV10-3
CAISELNTGELFF
TGTGCCATCAGTGAGCTGAACACCGGGGAGCTGTTTTTT
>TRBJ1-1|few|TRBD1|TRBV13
CASSTSDRERNTEAFF
TGTGCCAGCAGCACCTCGGACAGGGAGAGAAACACTGAAGCTTTCTTT
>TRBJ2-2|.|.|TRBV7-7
CASSSGGGHTGELFF
TGTGCTAGCAGCTCGGGCGGGGGCCACACCGGGGAGCTGTTTTTT
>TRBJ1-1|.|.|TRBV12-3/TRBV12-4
CASTLSRNTEAFF
TGTGCCAGCACCCTTTCACGGAACACTGAAGCTTTCTTT
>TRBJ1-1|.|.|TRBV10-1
CASASARGNTEAFF
TGCGCCAGCGCCTCCGCGCGAGGAAACACTGAAGCTTTCTTT
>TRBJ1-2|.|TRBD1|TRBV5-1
CASSLLDGTALSEGYTF
TGCGCCAGCAGCCTACTCGACGGGACAGCGCTGTCTGAGGGCTACACCTTC
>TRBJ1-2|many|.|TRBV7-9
CASSSPDIDGYTF
TGTGCCAGCAGCTCGCCAGATATCGATGGCTACACCTTC
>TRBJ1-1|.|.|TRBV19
CASSQARGPKGGTEAFF
TGTGCCAGTAGTCAAGCGAGGGGACCCAAGGGAGGGACTGAAGCTTTCTTT
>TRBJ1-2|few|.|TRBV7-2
CASSSLGSPAGGYTF
TGTGCCAGCAGCTCCCTTGGAAGTCCGGCGGGGGGCTACACCTTC
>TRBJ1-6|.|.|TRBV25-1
CASKDPRSTTGNSPLHF
TGTGCCAGCAAGGACCCCCGATCCACCACCGGAAATTCACCCCTCCACTTT
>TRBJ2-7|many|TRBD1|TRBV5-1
CASSLSGQSYEQYF
TGCGCCAGCAGCTTGTCGGGACAGTCCTACGAGCAGTACTTC
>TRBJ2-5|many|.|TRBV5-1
CASSFRQQETQYF
TGCGCCAGCAGCTTTCGGCAGCAAGAGACCCAGTACTTC
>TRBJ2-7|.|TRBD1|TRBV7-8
CASSLTGTGVPCEQYF
TGTGCCAGCAGCTTAACTGGGACAGGGGTTCCCTGCGAGCAGTACTTC
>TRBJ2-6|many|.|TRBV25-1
CASSDWGVGANVLTF
TGTGCCAGCAGTGATTGGGGGGTAGGGGCCAACGTCCTGACTTTC
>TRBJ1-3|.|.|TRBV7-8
CASSLGRAGAGNTIYF
TGCGCCAGCAGCCTAGGGAGGGCCGGGGCGGGAAACACCATATATTTT
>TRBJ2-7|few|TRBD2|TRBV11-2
CASSHPGLAMKEQYF
TGTGCCAGCAGCCACCCGGGACTAGCGATGAAGGAGCAGTACTTC
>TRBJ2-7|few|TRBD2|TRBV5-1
CASSTGSLAGGVSEQYF
TGCGCCAGCAGCACAGGAAGTCTAGCGGGAGGGGTTAGCGAGCAGTACTTC